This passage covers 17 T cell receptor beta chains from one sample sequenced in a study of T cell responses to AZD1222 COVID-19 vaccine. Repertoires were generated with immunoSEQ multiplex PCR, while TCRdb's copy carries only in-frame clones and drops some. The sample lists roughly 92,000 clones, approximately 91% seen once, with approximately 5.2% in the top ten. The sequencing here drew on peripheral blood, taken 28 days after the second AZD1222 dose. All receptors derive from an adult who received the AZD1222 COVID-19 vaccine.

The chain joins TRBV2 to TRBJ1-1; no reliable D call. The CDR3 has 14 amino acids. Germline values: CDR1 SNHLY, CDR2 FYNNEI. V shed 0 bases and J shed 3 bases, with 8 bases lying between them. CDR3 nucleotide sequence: TGTGCCAGCAGTGAAGCGCTTCAGGACACTGAAGCTTTCTTT. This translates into CASSEALQDTEAFF.

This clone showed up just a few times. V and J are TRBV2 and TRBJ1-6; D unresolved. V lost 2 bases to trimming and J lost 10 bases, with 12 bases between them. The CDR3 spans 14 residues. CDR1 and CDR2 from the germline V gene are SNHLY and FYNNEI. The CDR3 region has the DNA TGTGCCAGCAGTGAAAAGGGAAGGCACTCACCCCTCCACTTT. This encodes CASSEKGRHSPLHF.

The CDR3 protein is CASREGQSNEKLFF. In DNA form, the CDR3 reads TGTGCCAGCAGAGAGGGACAGAGTAATGAAAAACTGTTTTTT. The rearrangement joins TRBV6-5 to TRBJ1-4, with 7 bases lining up with TRBD1. The length of the CDR3 is 14 residues. The J segment lost 4 bases and the V segment lost 6 bases, leaving 5 bases of the junction unmatched. Germline CDR1 and CDR2: MNHEY and SVGAGI.

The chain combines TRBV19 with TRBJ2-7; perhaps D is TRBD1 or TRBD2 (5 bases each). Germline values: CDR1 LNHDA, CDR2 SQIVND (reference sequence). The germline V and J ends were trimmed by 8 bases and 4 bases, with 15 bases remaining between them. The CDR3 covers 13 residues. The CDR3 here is CASSNWGFYEQYF. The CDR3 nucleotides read TGTGCCAGTTCGAACTGGGGGTTTTACGAGCAGTACTTC.

The CDR3 is CASSLTSGGNNEQFF. The CDR3 DNA follows: TGTGCCAGCAGCTTGACTAGCGGGGGAAACAATGAGCAGTTCTTC. The V gene is TRBV11-2, the J gene TRBJ2-1, with TRBD2 matching over 12 bases. The CDR3 runs 15 residues. Germline V gene lookup returns CDR1 SGHAT and CDR2 FQNNGV. V lost 3 bases, J lost 5 bases, and 2 bases stayed unmatched.

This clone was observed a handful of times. The CDR3 bases are TGTGCCAGCAGCCAAGCCGGGCCCAGGTCACCCCTCCACTTT. Amino acids: CASSQAGPRSPLHF. The chain links TRBV3-1 (or the pseudogene TRBV3-2) to TRBJ1-6; D remains unclear. Trimming left V 1 base short and J 10 bases short, with 11 bases between. This CDR3 comprises 14 residues. Germline assignment: CDR1 LGHDT and CDR2 YNNKEL (reference sequence).

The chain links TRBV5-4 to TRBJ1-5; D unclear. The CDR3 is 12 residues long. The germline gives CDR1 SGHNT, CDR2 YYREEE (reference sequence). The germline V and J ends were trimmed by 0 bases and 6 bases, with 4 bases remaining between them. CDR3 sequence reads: CASSLDAQPQHF. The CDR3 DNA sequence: TGTGCCAGCAGCTTGGACGCTCAGCCCCAGCATTTT.

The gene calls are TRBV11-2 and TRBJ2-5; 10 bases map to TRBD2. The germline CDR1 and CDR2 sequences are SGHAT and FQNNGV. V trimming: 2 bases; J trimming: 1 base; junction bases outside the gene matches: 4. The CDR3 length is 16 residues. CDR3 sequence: CASSLRTSGVQETQYF. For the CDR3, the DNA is TGTGCCAGCAGCTTAAGAACTAGCGGGGTCCAAGAGACCCAGTACTTC.

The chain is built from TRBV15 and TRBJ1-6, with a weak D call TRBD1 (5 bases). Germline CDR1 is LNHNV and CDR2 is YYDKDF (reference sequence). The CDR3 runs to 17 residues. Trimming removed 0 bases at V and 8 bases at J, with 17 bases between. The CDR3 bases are TGTGCCACCAGCAGAGATGGTGTTCAGGGACCTGATTCACCCCTCCACTTT. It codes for CATSRDGVQGPDSPLHF.

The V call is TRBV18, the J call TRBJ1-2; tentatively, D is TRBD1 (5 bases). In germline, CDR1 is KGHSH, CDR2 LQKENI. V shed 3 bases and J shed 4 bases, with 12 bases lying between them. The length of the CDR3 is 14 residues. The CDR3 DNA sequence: TGTGCCAGCTCACCCCCTGGGGACCCCTATGGCTACACCTTC. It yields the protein CASSPPGDPYGYTF.

The CDR3 DNA sequence: TGTGCCAGCAGCCGGACACGGGATCAGCCCCAGCATTTT. As protein: CASSRTRDQPQHF. This sequence joins TRBV3-1 (or the pseudogene TRBV3-2) and TRBJ1-5; tentative D call: TRBD1 (5 bases). Trimming took 4 bases from V and 5 from J, leaving 9 bases between them. Germline loops: CDR1 LGHDT, CDR2 YNNKEL (reference sequence). The CDR3 extends over 13 amino acids.

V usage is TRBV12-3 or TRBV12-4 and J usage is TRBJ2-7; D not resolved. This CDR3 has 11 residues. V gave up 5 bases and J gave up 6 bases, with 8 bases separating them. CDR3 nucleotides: TGTGCCAGCAGTGATACTGGCGAGCAGTACTTC. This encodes CASSDTGEQYF.

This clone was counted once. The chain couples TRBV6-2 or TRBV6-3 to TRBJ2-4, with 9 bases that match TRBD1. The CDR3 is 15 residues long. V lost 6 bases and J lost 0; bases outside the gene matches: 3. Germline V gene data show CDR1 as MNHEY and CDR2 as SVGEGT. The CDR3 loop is CASSRTGVAKNIQYF. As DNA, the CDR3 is TGTGCCAGCAGCCGGACAGGGGTAGCCAAAAACATTCAGTACTTC.

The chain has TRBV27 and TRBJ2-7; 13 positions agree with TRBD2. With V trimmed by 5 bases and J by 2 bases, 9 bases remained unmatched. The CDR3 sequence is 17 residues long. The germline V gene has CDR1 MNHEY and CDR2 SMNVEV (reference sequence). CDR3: CASSPIGTSGVTYEQYF. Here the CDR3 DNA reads TGTGCCAGCAGTCCGATAGGGACTAGCGGGGTAACCTACGAGCAGTACTTC.

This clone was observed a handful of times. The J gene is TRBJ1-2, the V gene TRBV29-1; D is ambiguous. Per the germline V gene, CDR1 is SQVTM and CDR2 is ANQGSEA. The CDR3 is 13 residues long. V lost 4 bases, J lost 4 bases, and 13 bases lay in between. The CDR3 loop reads CSVVEGSGYGYTF. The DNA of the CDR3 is TGCAGCGTTGTGGAGGGCTCAGGCTATGGCTACACCTTC.

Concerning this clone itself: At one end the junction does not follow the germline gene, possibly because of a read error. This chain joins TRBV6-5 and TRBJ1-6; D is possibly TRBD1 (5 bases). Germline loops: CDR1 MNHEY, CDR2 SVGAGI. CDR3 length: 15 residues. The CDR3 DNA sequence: TGTGCCAGCAGTTACAGGGACTCCAATAATTCACCCCTCCACTTT. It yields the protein CASSYRDSNNSPLHF.

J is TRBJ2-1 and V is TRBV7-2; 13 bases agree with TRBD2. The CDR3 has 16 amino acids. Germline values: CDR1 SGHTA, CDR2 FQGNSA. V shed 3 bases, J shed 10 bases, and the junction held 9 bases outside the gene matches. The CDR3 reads CASSFPGLAGRGEQFF. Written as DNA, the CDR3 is TGTGCCAGCAGCTTCCCGGGACTAGCGGGGCGGGGGGAGCAGTTCTTC.